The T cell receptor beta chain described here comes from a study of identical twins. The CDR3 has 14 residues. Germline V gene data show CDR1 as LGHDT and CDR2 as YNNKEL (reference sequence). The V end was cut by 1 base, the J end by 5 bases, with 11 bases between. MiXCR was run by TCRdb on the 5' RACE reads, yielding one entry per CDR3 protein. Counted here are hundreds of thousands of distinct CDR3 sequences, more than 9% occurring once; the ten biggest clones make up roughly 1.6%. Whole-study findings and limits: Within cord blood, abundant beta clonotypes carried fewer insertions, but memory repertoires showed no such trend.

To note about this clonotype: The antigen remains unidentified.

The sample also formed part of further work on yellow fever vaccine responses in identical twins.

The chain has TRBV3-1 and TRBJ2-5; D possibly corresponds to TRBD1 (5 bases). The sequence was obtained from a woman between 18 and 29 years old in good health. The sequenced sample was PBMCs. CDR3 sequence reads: CASSQVGRAETQYF. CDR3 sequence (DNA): TGTGCCAGCAGCCAAGTGGGCAGGGCGGAGACCCAGTACTTC.